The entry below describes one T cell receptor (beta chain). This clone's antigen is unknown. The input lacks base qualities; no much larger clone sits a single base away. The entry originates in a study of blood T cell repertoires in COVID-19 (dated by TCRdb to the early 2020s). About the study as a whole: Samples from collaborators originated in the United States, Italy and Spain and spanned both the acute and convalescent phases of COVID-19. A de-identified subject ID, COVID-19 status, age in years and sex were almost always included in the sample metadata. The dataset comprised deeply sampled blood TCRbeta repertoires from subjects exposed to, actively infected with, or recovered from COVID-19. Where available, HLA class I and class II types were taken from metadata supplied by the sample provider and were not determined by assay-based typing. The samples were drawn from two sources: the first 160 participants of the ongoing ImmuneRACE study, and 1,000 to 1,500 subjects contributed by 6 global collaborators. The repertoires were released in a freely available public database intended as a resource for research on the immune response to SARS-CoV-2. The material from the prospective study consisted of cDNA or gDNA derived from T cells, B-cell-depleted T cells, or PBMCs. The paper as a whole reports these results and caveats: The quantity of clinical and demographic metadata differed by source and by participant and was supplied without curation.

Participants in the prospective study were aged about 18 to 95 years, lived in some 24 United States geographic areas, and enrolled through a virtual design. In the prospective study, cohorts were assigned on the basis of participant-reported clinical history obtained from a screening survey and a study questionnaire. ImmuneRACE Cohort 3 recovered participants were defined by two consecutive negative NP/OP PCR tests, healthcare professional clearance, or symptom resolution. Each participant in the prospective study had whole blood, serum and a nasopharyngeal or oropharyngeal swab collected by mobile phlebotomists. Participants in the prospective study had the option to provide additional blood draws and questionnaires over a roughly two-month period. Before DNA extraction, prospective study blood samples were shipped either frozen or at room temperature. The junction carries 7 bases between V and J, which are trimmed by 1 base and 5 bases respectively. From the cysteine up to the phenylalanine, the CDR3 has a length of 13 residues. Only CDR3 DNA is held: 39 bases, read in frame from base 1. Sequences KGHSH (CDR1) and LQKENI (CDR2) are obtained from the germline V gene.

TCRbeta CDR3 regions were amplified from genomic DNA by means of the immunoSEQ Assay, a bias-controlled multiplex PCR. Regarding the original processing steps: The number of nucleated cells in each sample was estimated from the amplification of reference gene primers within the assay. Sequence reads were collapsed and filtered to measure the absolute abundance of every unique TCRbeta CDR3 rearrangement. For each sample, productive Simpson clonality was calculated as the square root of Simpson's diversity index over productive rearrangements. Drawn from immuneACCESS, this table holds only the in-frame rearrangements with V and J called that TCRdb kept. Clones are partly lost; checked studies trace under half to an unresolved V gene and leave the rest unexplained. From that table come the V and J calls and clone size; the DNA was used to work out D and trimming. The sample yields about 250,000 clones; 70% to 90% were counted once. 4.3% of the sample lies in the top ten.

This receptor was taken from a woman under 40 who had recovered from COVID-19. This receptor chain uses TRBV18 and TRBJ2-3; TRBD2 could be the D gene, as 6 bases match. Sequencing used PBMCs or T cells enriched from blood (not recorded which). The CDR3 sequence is CASSPLSGDTQYF. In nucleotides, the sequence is TGTGCCAGCTCACCACTTAGCGGAGATACGCAGTATTTT.